Listed below are T cell receptor beta chains from one sample, sequenced in a study of siplizumab effects on memory and regulatory T cells. TCRdb's copy holds only in-frame clones and misses some; the assay was immunoSEQ multiplex PCR. This table has 100,000 or so clones, about 90% appearing once. Sequenced input: CD4+ T cells sorted from blood. These receptors were obtained from a human donor in good health. The CDR3 runs from the conserved cysteine through the conserved F or W. Each record gives: V gene, D gene, clone size, CDR3 protein. The D gene is left open where the match is weak. Clone size, where shown, is once, few, many, or a class for clones that have expanded.

V: TRBV6-5
D: -
size: -
CDR3: CASSLQGGASYGYTF

V: TRBV11-2
D: -
size: -
CDR3: CASSLTTRGRDTQYF

V: TRBV7-8
D: -
size: -
CDR3: CASSQEGVEKLFF

V: TRBV9
D: TRBD1
size: -
CDR3: CASSGWDRGTPLHF

V: TRBV11-2
D: -
size: -
CDR3: CASSFVDTEAFF

V: TRBV7-2
D: -
size: -
CDR3: CASSLSLVEAFF

V: TRBV6-6
D: TRBD1
size: -
CDR3: CASSTGQENTEAFF

V: TRBV2
D: -
size: -
CDR3: CASRGNRAGSDTQYF

V: TRBV2
D: -
size: -
CDR3: CASRTLETFF

V: TRBV4-3
D: TRBD1
size: -
CDR3: CASSQDRFGTDSTDTQYF

V: TRBV7-2
D: -
size: -
CDR3: CASSSRAGNEQFF

V: TRBV28
D: -
size: -
CDR3: CASSFMGGSRDNSPLHF

V: TRBV19
D: -
size: -
CDR3: CASRLTGSDEKLFF

V: TRBV30
D: -
size: -
CDR3: CAWLYLDKINYGYTF

V: TRBV7-9
D: TRBD1
size: -
CDR3: CASSQGTANTGELFF

V: TRBV7-2
D: -
size: -
CDR3: CASSLARTVNTEAFF

V: TRBV5-4
D: -
size: -
CDR3: CASSWQGPQETQYF

V: TRBV19
D: TRBD1
size: -
CDR3: CASSIARTGGRANEKLFF

V: TRBV19
D: -
size: -
CDR3: CASMMGDYRLFF

V: TRBV9
D: TRBD2
size: -
CDR3: CASSVEAGASFGELFF

V: TRBV5-1
D: -
size: -
CDR3: CASSLAVGPTTGELFF

V: TRBV5-6
D: -
size: -
CDR3: CASSLLGGSATNEKLFF

V: TRBV29-1
D: -
size: -
CDR3: CSVMVGYGTEAFF

V: TRBV6-5
D: -
size: -
CDR3: CASSYRRGETQYF

V: TRBV19
D: -
size: -
CDR3: CASSILRLVPNNEQFF

V: TRBV5-1
D: TRBD1
size: -
CDR3: CASSSIDRDRDWTSTDTQYF

V: TRBV6-1
D: TRBD1
size: -
CDR3: CASSGGTGGDQPQHF

V: TRBV7-2
D: TRBD2
size: -
CDR3: CASSWGTSEPQYF

V: TRBV11-1
D: -
size: -
CDR3: CASSPGDLSTDTQYF

V: TRBV6-6
D: -
size: -
CDR3: CASSYSPSARGVGYTF

V: TRBV10-1
D: -
size: few
CDR3: CASSEGGGKLFF

V: TRBV5-4
D: -
size: -
CDR3: CASSLAGGASGNTIYF

V: TRBV5-1
D: TRBD2
size: -
CDR3: CASSYNSGGPYNEQFF

V: TRBV4-3
D: -
size: -
CDR3: CASSQPTQGSPLHF

V: TRBV6-5
D: -
size: -
CDR3: CASSPTQGGIYEQYF

V: TRBV11-3
D: TRBD1
size: -
CDR3: CASSKQGNENIQYF

V: TRBV11-3
D: -
size: -
CDR3: CASSLAAANTGELFF

V: TRBV19
D: -
size: -
CDR3: CASSIDYEAQYF

V: TRBV7-3
D: -
size: -
CDR3: CASSLTKADTEAFF

V: TRBV9
D: -
size: -
CDR3: CASSMEGGSTYEQYF

V: TRBV2
D: TRBD1
size: -
CDR3: CASRGTGNTEAFF

V: TRBV28
D: -
size: -
CDR3: CASLSPTDTQYF

V: TRBV4-2
D: -
size: -
CDR3: CASSQFSRDPTYEQYF

V: TRBV5-1
D: -
size: -
CDR3: CASSLGGLSTDTQYF

V: TRBV20-1
D: -
size: -
CDR3: CSASFYGYTF

V: TRBV7-3
D: TRBD2
size: once
CDR3: CASSSGLAREQYF

V: TRBV4-1
D: TRBD2
size: -
CDR3: CASSQEWGGSYNEQFF

V: TRBV12-5
D: -
size: -
CDR3: CASGLVFSGGRQAIQETQYF

V: TRBV19
D: -
size: -
CDR3: CASTRGSGPGVTEAFF

V: TRBV19
D: -
size: few
CDR3: CASSPNRGAYGNTIYF

V: TRBV28
D: -
size: -
CDR3: CASRWGPHEQYF

V: TRBV29-1
D: TRBD1
size: -
CDR3: CSVRDRVNTGELFF

V: TRBV5-4
D: -
size: -
CDR3: CASSLIGQEETQYF